This T cell receptor beta chain appears in the sequencing data of a study of T cell changes during pregnancy in multiple sclerosis. Deletions cut 6 bases from V and 7 bases from J, with 13 bases between. Germline V gene data show CDR1 as SGHTA and CDR2 as FQGTGA. The CDR3 covers 14 residues. The table lists this clone with a few counts. Assay: immunoSEQ multiplex PCR; the TCRdb copy retains only in-frame clones and omits some. The table has about 68,000 clones, 75% to 95% seen once. The sample in question was peripheral blood, obtained in the second trimester of pregnancy. The chain links TRBV7-3 to TRBJ1-6; the D gene is possibly TRBD1 (5 bases). The TCR was taken from a female donor with multiple sclerosis, enrolled in a pregnancy study. CDR3 region: CASSSSGGNSPLHF. In nucleotides, the CDR3 is TGTGCCAGCAGTTCCTCGGGGGGGAATTCACCCCTCCACTTT.